The 15 T cell receptor beta chains presented below share a single source sample, sequenced in a study of T cells after yellow fever vaccination. TCRdb passed the 5' RACE reads through MiXCR, listing each CDR3 protein once. The sample records approximately 120,000 distinct CDR3 sequences, around 7.4% being singletons. The sample here was CD4+ T cells sorted from PBMCs, taken around 10 days after the first yellow fever vaccination. The receptors here all came from a man aged 18 to 29 who received the YFV17D yellow fever vaccine.

Ten or more counts support this clonotype. The V call is TRBV20-1, the J call TRBJ1-2, with 9 nucleotides matching TRBD1. V trimming: 3 bases; J trimming: 8 bases; junction bases outside the gene matches: 1. Germline values: CDR1 DFQATT, CDR2 SNEGSKA (reference sequence). CDR3 size: 11 residues. The CDR3 loop reads CSARDRGGYTF. CDR3 DNA: TGCAGTGCTAGGGACAGGGGAGGCTACACCTTC.

This clonotype has a count of ten or more. The chain recombines TRBV7-9 with TRBJ2-7; D gene unclear. Trimming stripped 5 bases from V and 6 bases from J, with 11 bases between. Germline CDR1 and CDR2: SEHNR and FQNEAQ (reference sequence). The CDR3 runs to 12 residues. The CDR3 reads CASSRKLGEQYF. In nucleotides, the CDR3 is TGTGCCAGCAGCCGCAAGTTAGGCGAGCAGTACTTC.

CDR3 region: CASSMLIDTEAFF. In nucleotides, the CDR3 is TGTGCCAGTAGTATGTTGATCGACACTGAAGCTTTCTTT. The chain has TRBV19 and TRBJ1-1; D remains ambiguous. Germline V gives CDR1 LNHDA, CDR2 SQIVND (reference sequence). Trimming pared 3 bases from V and 3 bases from J, leaving 8 bases between. The CDR3 totals 13 residues.

There are many counts of this clonotype. J is TRBJ1-1 and V is TRBV4-1; D not resolved. V lost 6 bases, J lost 5 bases, and 13 bases lay in between. The CDR3 is 13 residues long. Germline lookup yields CDR1 MGHRA and CDR2 YSYEKL. The CDR3 loop reads CASRGHQRTEAFF. In DNA form, the CDR3 reads TGCGCCAGCAGAGGGCACCAGAGGACTGAAGCTTTCTTT.

As concerns this clonotype: This may be a read error, as it is one base from a much larger clone. The chain uses TRBV6-2 or TRBV6-3 and TRBJ2-2; 7 nucleotides match TRBD1. Germline V lookup: CDR1 MNHEY, CDR2 SVGEGT. CDR3 length: 14 amino acids. J gave up 1 base and V 6 bases, and 2 bases lay outside the gene matches. CDR3 region: CASRWTGNTGELFF. The CDR3 nucleotides read TGTGCCAGCAGATGGACAGGGAACACCGGGGAGCTGTTTTTT.

This chain joins TRBV3-1 and TRBJ2-3; D possibly corresponds to TRBD2 (5 bases). This CDR3 has 15 residues. Trimming shortened V by 7 bases and J by 1 base, and 15 bases separated the two germline ends. Per germline, CDR1 LGHDT and CDR2 YNNKEL (reference sequence). CDR3 DNA sequence: TGTGCCAGCACCCCAAGCGGCGGACGCACAGATACGCAGTATTTT. It encodes CASTPSGGRTDTQYF.

Many counts were recorded for this clonotype. This chain links TRBV29-1 with TRBJ2-5, with TRBD1 identical over 9 bases. This CDR3 spans 14 amino acids. CDR1 and CDR2 (germline): SQVTM, ANQGSEA. J was trimmed by 5 bases and V by 4 bases; bases with no gene match: 8. This CDR3 is CSVVGQTGGETQYF. The CDR3 DNA sequence: TGCAGCGTTGTAGGACAGACAGGGGGGGAGACCCAGTACTTC.

This clonotype was counted many times. The genes are TRBV6-5 and TRBJ2-6, with a weak D call TRBD1 (6 bases). V lost 2 bases to trimming and J lost 2 bases, with 13 bases between them. The CDR3 runs 17 residues. Germline CDR1 and CDR2: MNHEY and SVGAGI. The CDR3 DNA reads TGTGCCAGCAGTTACCTCGCAGGGGATACTGGGGCCAACGTCCTGACTTTC. It encodes CASSYLAGDTGANVLTF.

This clonotype was observed at least ten times. The rearrangement joins TRBV5-1 to TRBJ2-1, with TRBD1 matching over 7 bases. The CDR3 runs to 15 residues. V shed 4 bases, J shed 9 bases, and the junction held 13 bases outside the gene matches. CDR1 and CDR2 (germline): SGHRS, YFSETQ. The CDR3 DNA follows: TGCGCCAGCAGCCCGGCCGGTGCAGGGGGAGCTGAGCAGTTCTTC. Its translation is CASSPAGAGGAEQFF.

This clonotype was detected many times. V is TRBV7-2 and J is TRBJ2-2; either TRBD1 or TRBD2 may fit D (5 bases each). V dropped 3 bases and J dropped 7 bases, with 9 bases sitting between them. This CDR3 has 13 amino acids. CDR1 and CDR2 (germline): SGHTA, FQGNSA. Written as DNA, the CDR3 is TGTGCCAGCAGCTTTCCGGGGCGCGGGGAGCTGTTTTTT. Residues: CASSFPGRGELFF.

The chain links TRBV19 to TRBJ1-5; D perhaps matches TRBD1 (5 bases). This CDR3 comprises 14 residues. Germline V gene lookup returns CDR1 LNHDA and CDR2 SQIVND (reference sequence). V gave up 4 bases and J gave up 3 bases, with 10 bases separating them. CDR3 DNA: TGTGCCAGTAGTACGAGACAGCCCAATCAGCCCCAGCATTTT. This sequence encodes CASSTRQPNQPQHF.

This clonotype has ten or more counts. The CDR3 here is CASSPTRRGADTQYF. The CDR3 DNA sequence: TGTGCCAGCAGCCCCACAAGACGGGGCGCAGATACGCAGTATTTT. This sequence joins TRBV5-4 and TRBJ2-3; TRBD1 or TRBD2 may be the D gene (5 bases each). Germline CDR1 SGHNT, CDR2 YYREEE (reference sequence). Between the trimmed V and J ends, which lost 4 bases and 4 bases, there was a span of 16 bases. The CDR3 totals 15 residues.

This clonotype was recorded many times. The chain employs TRBV27 and TRBJ2-7; D not resolved. The length of the CDR3 is 13 residues. Trimming took 5 bases from V and 9 from J, leaving 17 bases between them. Germline V lookup: CDR1 MNHEY, CDR2 SMNVEV (reference sequence). CDR3: CASSPPGYGGQYF. The DNA of the CDR3 is TGTGCCAGCAGTCCCCCCGGCTACGGCGGGCAGTACTTC.

This chain joins TRBV21-1 and TRBJ2-4; the table's D call TRBD1 went unverified against the DNA. TRBV21-1 represents a pseudogene. CDR3 length equals 15 residues. The CDR3 DNA reads as TGTGCCAGCAGCAAAGCCGACAGGAACAAAAACATTCAGTACTTC. Its translation: CASSKADRNKNIQYF.

On this clonotype itself: A much larger clone is a single base away; this may be a read error. V is TRBV3-1 and J is TRBJ2-1, with 16 bases aligning to TRBD2. Germline V CDR1 and CDR2: LGHDT, YNNKEL (reference sequence). The CDR3 extends over 19 amino acids. CDR3 nucleotide sequence: TGTGCCTGCAGTCCCGGGACTAGCGGGGGGGAGAGCTCCTACAATGAGCAGTTCTTC. Its protein is CACSPGTSGGESSYNEQFF.